This T cell receptor (beta chain) comes out of a study of T cells in Graves' hyperthyroidism and ophthalmopathy. Study results and caveats: Blood also carried most thyroid clonotypes expanded above 0.001. A 13 V-J model separated ophthalmopathy from stable hyperthyroidism.

Amplified TCR beta CDR3 regions derived from RNA transcripts. With the HTBI primer set, the TCR CDR3 went through a first round of RT-PCR. TCRdb reprocessed the multiplex PCR reads with MiXCR, giving one entry per CDR3 protein. The repertoire holds about 380,000 distinct CDR3 sequences, with roughly 14% as singletons. In regard to this clonotype: As yet, its antigen is unknown.

Hyperthyroidism in the patients, aged 18 to 65, was newly diagnosed and under 2 months in duration. Based on clinical symptoms, serum thyroxine and TRAb, thyroid ultrasound and orbital computed tomography, diagnoses were reached. The length of the CDR3 is 17 residues. CDR1 LGHNT and CDR2 FRNRAP come from the germline V gene. V was cut by 5 bases and J by 4 bases, with 24 bases left in between. This chain connects TRBV12-5 to TRBJ2-7; tentative D call: TRBD1 (6 bases). Material: blood. The source is a man aged 25 to 40 with Graves' hyperthyroidism that later progressed to Graves' ophthalmopathy. CDR3 nucleotide sequence: TGTGCTAGTGGTCCTGGGGGCCTGGGGCCCGCAAGTTACGAGCAGTACTTC. It codes for CASGPGGLGPASYEQYF.